The rows below give T cell receptor beta chains drawn from one sample of a study of tumor and adjacent non-tumor tissue in lung cancer. One entry per CDR3 protein results from TCRdb running MiXCR on the multiplex PCR reads. The sample lists 68,000 or so distinct CDR3 sequences, 60% occurring once. The source material was lung tumor tissue. These receptors originate from a man between 45 and 60 years old with non-small cell lung cancer. The CDR3 runs from the conserved cysteine through the conserved F or W. A D gene is named only where the DNA matches it firmly. Clone size is shown for a subset of rows, as once, few, many or a class of expanded clone.

cdr3_length | j_call | v_call | clone_size | d_call | cdr3_aa | cdr3_nt
14 | TRBJ1-2 | TRBV6-6 | . | . | CASNDSGESYGYTF | TGTGCCAGCAATGACAGTGGGGAGTCGTATGGCTACACCTTC
16 | TRBJ1-2 | TRBV29-1 | many | . | CSVESGGQTRKWGYTF | TGCAGCGTTGAGTCCGGAGGTCAGACTAGGAAATGGGGCTACACCTTC
15 | TRBJ1-2 | TRBV6-1 | many | TRBD1 | CAGAGQGRLVYGYTF | TGTGCCGGGGCAGGACAGGGACGTTTGGTCTATGGCTACACCTTC
16 | TRBJ1-1 | TRBV11-2 | few | . | CANSIRTGGWDTEAFF | TGTGCCAACAGCATTCGGACGGGGGGCTGGGACACTGAAGCTTTCTTT
14 | TRBJ2-2 | TRBV29-1 | . | . | CTTTGPGVAGELSF | TGCACCACTACGGGACCGGGGGTGGCCGGGGAGCTGTCTTTT
11 | TRBJ1-1 | TRBV6-5 | many | . | CASSYRAEAFF | TGTGCCAGCAGTTACAGGGCTGAAGCTTTCTTT
11 | TRBJ2-7 | TRBV6-5 | . | . | CASSYYRKQYF | TGTGCCAGCAGTTACTATCGTAAGCAGTACTTC
13 | TRBJ1-2 | TRBV29-1 | large | . | CSVEAGQDLGYTF | TGCAGCGTTGAAGCGGGGCAGGACCTTGGCTACACCTTC
15 | TRBJ2-5 | TRBV6-1 | . | . | CASSRIWDNQETQYF | TGTGCCAGCAGTCGTATCTGGGACAACCAAGAGACACAGTACTTC
12 | TRBJ2-1 | TRBV11-3 | many | . | CASSLVNNEQFF | TGTGCCAGCAGCTTAGTGAACAATGAGCAGTTCTTC
15 | TRBJ2-7 | TRBV28 | many | . | CASSFGRNPSYEQYF | TGTGCCAGCAGTTTCGGACGGAATCCATCCTACGAGCAGTACTTC
12 | TRBJ1-1 | TRBV14 | . | . | CTSSPGGTEAFF | TGTACCAGCAGTCCGGGGGGGACTGAAGCTTTCTTT
14 | TRBJ2-7 | TRBV20-1 | . | . | CSTRVGRSGYEQYF | TGCAGTACTAGAGTCGGGCGAAGCGGCTACGAGCAGTACTTC
16 | TRBJ2-3 | TRBV11-2 | . | . | CAISRRLARSTDTQYF | TGTGCCATCAGCCGCCGTCTAGCGAGAAGTACAGATACGCAGTATTTT
13 | TRBJ1-5 | TRBV20-1 | many | . | CSARGDSNQPQHF | TGCAGTGCTAGAGGGGATAGCAATCAGCCCCAGCATTTT
14 | TRBJ2-7 | TRBV19 | . | . | CASSIPGVADGQYF | TGTGCCAGTAGCATTCCAGGGGTCGCGGACGGGCAGTACTTC
14 | TRBJ2-5 | TRBV11-2 | . | . | CASSWEQAAGTQYF | TGTGCCAGCAGCTGGGAGCAGGCCGCCGGGACCCAGTACTTC
13 | TRBJ2-7 | TRBV7-9 | . | . | CASMWDASYEQYF | TGTGCCAGCATGTGGGACGCCTCCTACGAGCAGTACTTC
15 | TRBJ2-7 | TRBV20-1 | once | TRBD1 | CSAREIEQGAYDQYF | TGCAGTGCTAGAGAAATAGAACAGGGGGCCTACGACCAGTACTTC
13 | TRBJ2-1 | TRBV29-1 | many | TRBD2 | CSVEDRLSSGWFF | TGCAGCGTTGAAGATAGGTTGTCTAGCGGGTGGTTCTTC
16 | TRBJ2-1 | TRBV6-6 | many | TRBD1 | CASSDRDRRSYNEQFF | TGTGCCAGCAGTGACAGGGACAGGCGTTCCTACAATGAGCAGTTCTTC
11 | TRBJ2-5 | TRBV29-1 | many | . | CSVEGSKTQYF | TGCAGCGTTGAAGGGTCGAAGACCCAGTACTTC
16 | TRBJ2-5 | TRBV5-1 | . | TRBD2 | CTSSRQTSGPQETQYF | TGCACCAGCAGCCGTCAGACTAGCGGACCCCAAGAGACCCAGTACTTC
13 | TRBJ2-5 | TRBV29-1 | . | . | CSVDLEEQETQYF | TGCAGCGTTGATTTAGAAGAACAAGAGACCCAGTACTTC
15 | TRBJ1-1 | TRBV4-1 | many | . | CASSQDGTPDTEAFF | TGCGCCAGCAGCCAAGATGGTACCCCGGACACTGAAGCTTTCTTT
12 | TRBJ2-1 | TRBV7-9 | . | . | CASSLAATEQFF | TGTGCCAGCAGCTTAGCGGCGACAGAGCAGTTCTTC
14 | TRBJ2-3 | TRBV6-1 | . | . | CASSRDTSADTQYF | TGTGCCAGCAGCCGGGACACCTCCGCAGATACGCAGTATTTT
16 | TRBJ2-2 | TRBV7-9 | . | . | CASSLWTFANTGELFF | TGTGCCAGCAGCTTATGGACGTTCGCGAACACCGGGGAGCTGTTTTTT
15 | TRBJ2-5 | TRBV11-2 | . | . | CASSLTGGHQETQYF | TGTGCCAGCAGCTTGACCGGGGGCCACCAAGAGACCCAGTACTTC
15 | TRBJ1-5 | TRBV4-1 | . | TRBD1 | CSSSQRTGGFKPQHF | TGTTCCAGCAGCCAACGGACAGGAGGCTTTAAGCCCCAGCATTTT
13 | TRBJ1-5 | TRBV28 | few | . | CASSWYSNQPRHF | TGTGCCAGCAGTTGGTATAGCAATCAGCCCCGGCATTTT
14 | TRBJ2-1 | TRBV6-5 | many | . | CASSRTGAGNEQFF | TGTGCCAGCAGTCGCACAGGGGCGGGAAATGAGCAGTTCTTC
15 | TRBJ1-1 | TRBV5-1 | . | . | CASSQGHAGNTEAFF | TGCGCCAGCAGCCAGGGACACGCGGGAAACACTGAAGCTTTCTTT
17 | TRBJ2-3 | TRBV11-3 | . | TRBD2 | CTSSQGASGGVADTQYF | TGTACCAGCAGCCAAGGGGCTAGCGGGGGTGTCGCAGATACGCAGTATTTT
13 | TRBJ2-7 | TRBV20-1 | few | . | CSARGDPVKEQYF | TGCAGTGCTAGAGGGGACCCAGTGAAAGAGCAGTACTTC
13 | TRBJ2-5 | TRBV6-2/TRBV6-3 | . | . | CATTSLGVETQYF | TGTGCCACCACCTCCCTGGGGGTGGAGACACAGTACTTC
12 | TRBJ1-4 | TRBV28 | . | . | CPSSFLNEKLSF | TGTCCCAGCAGTTTCCTAAATGAAAAACTGTCTTTT
12 | TRBJ1-2 | TRBV6-1 | few | . | CASTNTVYGHTF | TGTGCCAGCACTAATACAGTTTATGGCCACACCTTC
12 | TRBJ1-1 | TRBV29-1 | many | TRBD1 | CSVQTGGTEAFF | TGCAGCGTCCAAACAGGGGGCACTGAAGCTTTCTTT